This T cell receptor beta chain was identified during a study of cytomegalovirus exposure and HLA in healthy donors. Details on this clone: Its antigen remains unknown.

60 Vbeta and 13 Jbeta primers were used in PCR. Using immunoSEQ multiplex PCR, the repertoire was profiled, and TCRdb retains in-frame clones only, with some absent. The sample has 40,000 to 45,000 clones. Findings and limits, study-wide: Specific recognition of CMV antigens was confirmed in vitro for three chains (all CMV-associated). Rare TCR sequences predominated, though certain public TCRs were found in many donors.

In germline, CDR1 is MNHEY, CDR2 SVGAGI. The CDR3 covers 16 residues. After removal of 4 bases from V and 6 bases from J, the junction contained 13 bases not matched to a gene. The receptor was isolated from a man younger than 45 in good health and CMV-seronegative. Sequencing was carried out using PBMCs. The chain uses TRBV6-5 and TRBJ1-2; 8 bases agree with TRBD1. In DNA, the CDR3 is TGTGCCAGCAGTTCGTCAGGGGGCGTGGGGTTGCATGGCTACACCTTC. Protein sequence: CASSSSGGVGLHGYTF.